The 17 T cell receptor beta chains listed next were all sequenced from one sample in a study of T cell repertoires in cytomegalovirus infection. Via MiXCR, TCRdb re-called the reads, giving one row per CDR3 protein. The table shows approximately 180,000 distinct CDR3 sequences, with roughly 19% occurring only once. Material: PBMCs. These receptors were collected from a human donor in good health (CMV status not recorded). Some clones in this sample may be carry-over from other donors' samples.

This clonotype showed up many times. The V call is TRBV28, the J call TRBJ1-1; 8 nucleotides agree with TRBD1. J gave up 8 bases and V 8 bases, and 7 bases lay outside the gene matches. This CDR3 is 12 amino acids long. Germline V gene sequence: CDR1 MDHEN, CDR2 SYDVKM. The CDR3 region is CASGIGQGEAFF. The CDR3 nucleotides read TGTGCCAGCGGAATAGGACAGGGAGAAGCTTTCTTT.

This clonotype was seen a few times. The gene calls are TRBV5-1 and TRBJ2-7; 10 bases agree with TRBD2. Germline V CDR1 and CDR2: SGHRS, YFSETQ. This CDR3 contains 19 residues. J lost 2 bases, V lost 1 base, and 15 bases had no gene match. This chain's CDR3 is CASSLLTSGTSRATYEQYF. CDR3 nucleotides: TGCGCCAGCAGCTTGCTAACTAGCGGGACCTCAAGGGCCACCTACGAGCAGTACTTC.

The chain is built from TRBV7-3 and TRBJ2-3; 8 bases map to TRBD2. Germline CDR1 reads SGHTA; CDR2 reads FQGTGA. Trimming removed 4 bases from V and 2 bases from J; junction bases left unmatched: 5. CDR3 length: 15 amino acids. CDR3 loop: CASSSGLANTDTQYF. CDR3 nucleotides: TGTGCCAGCAGCTCAGGACTAGCTAACACAGATACGCAGTATTTT. Drawing the rest from reference TRBV7-3 and TRBJ2-3, the complete variable domain is GAGVSQTPSNKVTEKGKYVELRCDPISGHTALYWYRQSLGQGPEFLIYFQGTGAADDSGLPNDRFFAVRPEGSVSTLKIQRTERGDSAVYLCASSSGLANTDTQYFGPGTRLTVL.

The CDR3 DNA reads TGCGCCAGCACGAGACAGTCCAATATGAACACTGAAGCTTTCTTT. Its translation: CASTRQSNMNTEAFF. This sequence joins TRBV5-1 and TRBJ1-1, with D perhaps matching TRBD1 (5 bases). Germline assignment: CDR1 SGHRS and CDR2 YFSETQ. Trimming stripped 6 bases from V and 0 bases from J, with 15 bases between. This CDR3 region has 15 residues.

This rearrangement joins TRBV12-3 or TRBV12-4 to TRBJ2-1; the D gene could be TRBD1 or TRBD2 (7 bases each). The CDR3 extends over 14 amino acids. V was cut by 7 bases and J by 7 bases, with 17 bases left in between. CDR3 protein: CASTGEGAFNEQFF. The CDR3 nucleotides are TGTGCCAGCACCGGGGAGGGGGCGTTTAATGAGCAGTTCTTC.

The chain uses TRBV6-1 and TRBJ2-7; 7 bases are shared with TRBD1. CDR1 and CDR2 from the germline V gene are MNHNS and SASEGT. Trimming took 4 bases from V and 2 from J; bases not matched to a gene: 5. The CDR3 totals 14 residues. The CDR3 sequence is CASSGETGPYEQYF. The CDR3 coding sequence is TGTGCCAGCAGTGGGGAGACAGGGCCCTACGAGCAGTACTTC.

This clonotype turned up a few times. This chain links TRBV20-1 with TRBJ2-5; the match to TRBD2 covers 7 bases. Trimming at V came to 6 bases and at J to 3 bases, leaving 7 bases not matched to a gene. This CDR3 spans 13 amino acids. CDR1 and CDR2 from the germline V gene are DFQATT and SNEGSKA (reference sequence). The CDR3, as DNA: TGCAGTGCCCGGGGACTACCGAAAGAGACCCAGTACTTC. This codes for CSARGLPKETQYF.

This clonotype appeared a few times. V gene TRBV20-1 combines with J gene TRBJ2-2; D might be TRBD2 (6 bases). V was shortened by 6 bases and J by 6 bases, with 8 bases between the two germline ends. Germline lookup yields CDR1 DFQATT and CDR2 SNEGSKA (reference sequence). The CDR3 runs 11 residues. CDR3 nucleotides: TGCAGTGCCGGGGGTTCCGGGGAGCTGTTTTTT. Translating it yields CSAGGSGELFF.

The sample holds a few counts of this clonotype. The genes are TRBV7-6 and TRBJ2-3, with D maybe TRBD1 (6 bases). The ends were cut back, 3 bases at V and 5 bases at J, with 12 bases in the middle. The CDR3 covers 14 residues. CDR1 SGHVS and CDR2 FNYEAQ come from the germline V gene. CDR3 region: CASSLVGQEDTQYF. The CDR3 DNA reads as TGTGCCAGCAGCTTGGTGGGACAAGAAGATACGCAGTATTTT.

This chain connects TRBV3-1 to TRBJ1-1; 9 bases align to TRBD1. Germline loops: CDR1 LGHDT, CDR2 YNNKEL (reference sequence). This CDR3 spans 15 amino acids. V dropped 3 bases and J dropped 3; count of bases not matched to a gene: 5. The CDR3 nucleotides read TGTGCCAGCAGCCACACGGGACAGGGAGACACTGAAGCTTTCTTT. This translates into CASSHTGQGDTEAFF.

The V gene is TRBV5-4, the J gene TRBJ2-5; 8 bases map to TRBD2. CDR3 length equals 15 residues. Germline V lookup: CDR1 SGHNT, CDR2 YYREEE (reference sequence). Germline trimming cut 6 bases from V and 4 bases from J; bases unmatched to any gene: 11. The CDR3: CASTTRGGRAETQYF. CDR3 DNA: TGTGCCAGCACCACGCGCGGGGGGCGAGCAGAGACCCAGTACTTC.

This chain joins TRBV7-9 and TRBJ2-1; a possible D gene is TRBD2 (6 bases). This CDR3 is built from 17 residues. V was cut by 2 bases and J by 9 bases, with 23 bases left in between. Germline values: CDR1 SEHNR, CDR2 FQNEAQ (reference sequence). The CDR3 sequence is CASSLRSFKREVGEQFF. DNA of the CDR3: TGTGCCAGCAGCTTAAGATCGTTTAAGAGGGAGGTCGGTGAGCAGTTCTTC.

The chain recombines TRBV10-1 with TRBJ2-5; D is unclear. V lost 0 bases to trimming and J lost 4 bases, with 3 bases between them. Germline V gives CDR1 WNHNN, CDR2 SYGVQD (reference sequence). The length of the CDR3 is 12 residues. Written as DNA, the CDR3 is TGCGCCAGCAGTGAGTCCGGAGAGACCCAGTACTTC. The encoded protein is CASSESGETQYF.

This clonotype came up many times. The V and J genes are TRBV5-5 and TRBJ2-7, with 7 bases aligning to TRBD1. Per germline, CDR1 SGHKS and CDR2 YYEKEE (reference sequence). This CDR3 contains 14 residues. V lost 2 bases, J lost 5 bases, and 7 bases stayed unmatched. Written as DNA, the CDR3 is TGTGCCAGCAGCTTAGACAGGGTACGGAACGAGCAGTACTTC. The encoded protein is CASSLDRVRNEQYF.

The rearrangement joins TRBV14 to TRBJ1-2; D might be TRBD1 (5 bases). The CDR3 has 13 residues. CDR1 SGHDN and CDR2 FVKESK come from the germline V gene. Trimming cost V 0 bases and J 8 bases, with 10 bases left between them. CDR3 protein: CASSQDGRGGYTF. The CDR3 region has the DNA TGTGCCAGCAGCCAAGATGGCCGGGGCGGCTACACCTTC.

This clonotype has a count of ten or more. The rearrangement links TRBV7-2 to TRBJ1-1; D is undetermined. Trimming took off 3 bases at V and 3 bases at J, with 14 bases between the two ends. CDR1 is SGHTA, CDR2 FQGNSA, per germline. This CDR3 is built from 15 residues. The CDR3 spells CASSFPPPHYTEAFF. Here the CDR3 DNA reads TGTGCCAGCAGCTTCCCCCCGCCGCATTACACTGAAGCTTTCTTT.

This rearrangement joins TRBV12-3 or TRBV12-4 to TRBJ2-5; 9 bases agree with TRBD2. CDR3 size: 15 residues. Trimming cost V 3 bases and J 3 bases; bases outside gene matches: 5. Here the CDR3 DNA reads TGTGCCAGCAGTTTTGGTAGCGGGAGAAAAGAGACCCAGTACTTC. Translation: CASSFGSGRKETQYF.